The 4 T cell receptor beta chains presented below share a single source sample, sequenced in a study of CD8+CD57+ T cells in acquired aplastic anemia. The use of genomic DNA as template underpinned the TCR beta VDJ and CDR3 profiling. In TCRdb, the reads were re-called with MiXCR into one record per CDR3 protein. The sample lists approximately 270,000 distinct CDR3 sequences, 50% to 70% occurring once. Source material: sorted CD4+, CD8+, or CD8+CD57+ T cells (not recorded which) from PBMCs. All receptors derive from a human donor with severe aplastic anemia or a healthy control (not recorded which).

There are a few counts of this clonotype. This chain joins TRBV7-2 and TRBJ2-5; tentative D call: TRBD1 (5 bases). Trimming took off 3 bases at V and 2 bases at J, with 13 bases between the two ends. This CDR3 comprises 15 residues. Germline-derived CDR1 and CDR2 are SGHTA and FQGNSA. CDR3 protein: CASSFSREKQETQYF. The CDR3 coding sequence is TGTGCCAGCAGCTTTAGCAGGGAAAAGCAAGAGACCCAGTACTTC.

CDR3 nucleotides: TGTGCCAGTACCTCACACCGTGGGACAGGGCGGGTGGATGAGCAGTTCTTC. Protein: CASTSHRGTGRVDEQFF. The rearrangement uses TRBV19 and TRBJ2-1, with TRBD1 matching 9 bases. The CDR3 is made up of 17 amino acids. With V trimmed by 7 bases and J by 8 bases, 18 bases remained unmatched. The germline V gene encodes CDR1 LNHDA and CDR2 SQIVND (reference sequence). The variable domain in full, with the rest retrieved from reference TRBV19 and TRBJ2-1, is DGGITQSPKYLFRKEGQNVTLSCEQNLNHDAMYWYRQDPGQGLRLIYYSQIVNDFQKGDIAEGYSVSREKKESFPLTVTSAQKNPTAFYLCASTSHRGTGRVDEQFFGPGTRLTVL.

V gene TRBV24-1 combines with J gene TRBJ2-1; the match to TRBD2 covers 9 bases. The CDR3 spans 15 residues. From germline, CDR1 is KGHDR and CDR2 SFDVKD. V gave up 3 bases and J gave up 7 bases; unmatched junction bases: 6. In DNA form, the CDR3 reads TGTGCCACCAGTGATGGCGGGAGGGCGAGTAATGAGCAGTTCTTC. Amino acid sequence: CATSDGGRASNEQFF.

This clonotype was seen more than once but under ten times. This chain links TRBV29-1 with TRBJ2-7, with D maybe TRBD1 (5 bases). Germline V CDR1 and CDR2: SQVTM, ANQGSEA. The CDR3 covers 11 residues. V was trimmed by 3 bases and J by 3 bases, leaving 6 bases between them. The CDR3 DNA reads as TGCAGCGTTGATGACAGCTACGAGCAGTACTTC. Residues: CSVDDSYEQYF.